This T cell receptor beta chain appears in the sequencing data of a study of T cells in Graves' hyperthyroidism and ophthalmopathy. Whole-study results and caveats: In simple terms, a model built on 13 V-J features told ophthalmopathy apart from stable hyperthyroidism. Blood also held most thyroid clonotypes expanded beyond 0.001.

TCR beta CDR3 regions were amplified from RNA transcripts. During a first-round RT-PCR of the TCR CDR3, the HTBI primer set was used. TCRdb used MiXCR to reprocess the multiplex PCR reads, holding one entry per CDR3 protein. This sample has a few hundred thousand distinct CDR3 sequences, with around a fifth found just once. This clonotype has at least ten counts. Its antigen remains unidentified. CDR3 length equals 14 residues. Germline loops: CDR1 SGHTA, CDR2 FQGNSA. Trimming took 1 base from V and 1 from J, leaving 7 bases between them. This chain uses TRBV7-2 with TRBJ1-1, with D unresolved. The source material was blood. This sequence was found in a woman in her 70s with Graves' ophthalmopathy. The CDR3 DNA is TGTGCCAGCAGCTTAGTAGGCGGGAACACTGAAGCTTTCTTT. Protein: CASSLVGGNTEAFF.